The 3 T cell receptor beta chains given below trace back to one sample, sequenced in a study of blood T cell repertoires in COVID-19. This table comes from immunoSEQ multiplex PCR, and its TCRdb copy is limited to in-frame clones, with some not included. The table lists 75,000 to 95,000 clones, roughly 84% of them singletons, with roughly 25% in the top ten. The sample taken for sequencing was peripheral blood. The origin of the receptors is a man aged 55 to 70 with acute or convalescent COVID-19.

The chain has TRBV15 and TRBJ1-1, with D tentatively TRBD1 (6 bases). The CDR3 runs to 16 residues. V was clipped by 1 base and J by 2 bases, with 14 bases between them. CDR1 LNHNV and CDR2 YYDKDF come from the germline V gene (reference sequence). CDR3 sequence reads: CATSRVPRTANTEAFF. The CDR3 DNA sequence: TGTGCCACCAGCAGAGTGCCCCGGACAGCAAACACTGAAGCTTTCTTT. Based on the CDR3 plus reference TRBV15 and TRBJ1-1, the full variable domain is DAMVIQNPRYQVTQFGKPVTLSCSQTLNHNVMYWYQQKSSQAPKLLFHYYDKDFNNEADTPDNFQSRRPNTSFCFLDIRSPGLGDTAMYLCATSRVPRTANTEAFFGQGTRLTVV.

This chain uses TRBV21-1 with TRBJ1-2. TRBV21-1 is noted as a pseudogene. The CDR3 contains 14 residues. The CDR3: CASSKVQGRYGYTF. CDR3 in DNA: TGTGCCAGCAGCAAAGTGCAAGGGAGGTATGGCTACACCTTC.

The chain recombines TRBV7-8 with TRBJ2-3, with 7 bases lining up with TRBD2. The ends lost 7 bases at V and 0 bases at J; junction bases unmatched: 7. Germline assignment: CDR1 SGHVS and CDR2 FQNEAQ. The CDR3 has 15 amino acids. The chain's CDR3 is CASTFSGFSTDTQYF. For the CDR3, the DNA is TGTGCCAGCACTTTTAGCGGGTTTAGCACAGATACGCAGTATTTT.